A single TCR beta chain is shown here with its context. The data are from a study of blood T cell repertoires in COVID-19. Study context: Samples representing acute and convalescent COVID-19 were sourced from the United States, Italy and Spain. PBMCs, B-cell-depleted T cells, or T cells provided the cDNA or gDNA that made up the material.

The CDR3 spans 14 residues. V was clipped by 4 bases and J by 1 base, with 10 bases between them. Per germline, CDR1 ENHRY and CDR2 SYGVKD. Per the original data handling: Amplified reference gene primers provided the basis for estimating nucleated cell counts. Clones were sequenced by immunoSEQ multiplex PCR, and TCRdb holds only the in-frame ones, with some missing. That table is the source of V, J and clone size, and D and trimming were worked out from the DNA. Here the sample spans roughly 33,000 clones, over 90% being singletons. The source of this sequence is a human donor in a cohort sampled during active COVID-19. Sequenced: peripheral blood. This sequence joins TRBV10-3 and TRBJ1-1; D gene uncertain. For the CDR3, the DNA is TGTGCCATCAGTGTTGGGGAGGGGAACACTGAAGCTTTCTTT. Its protein is CAISVGEGNTEAFF.